The sequence of this T cell receptor (beta chain) was determined in a study of post-analysis software for immune sequencing data. Study-level information: Clinical courses comprised relapsing-remitting, secondary progressive and progressive-relapsing multiple sclerosis.

In the case of this clonotype: A read error may explain this, as a much larger clone is one base away.

cDNA libraries for TCR beta contained unique molecular identifiers. TCRdb ran MiXCR on the PCR reads and lists one entry per CDR3 protein. Here the sample spans about 380,000 distinct CDR3 sequences, roughly 36% being singletons. Sequences were obtained from blood. The clonotype comes from a girl between 5 and 17 years old with multiple sclerosis.

CDR3 DNA sequence: TGCGCCAGCAGCCAAGCAACCAGGGGGTCGGGGGCCAACGTCCTGACTTTC. Its protein product is CASSQATRGSGANVLTF. This chain connects TRBV4-3 to TRBJ2-6, with 7 bases aligning to TRBD1. J was trimmed by 4 bases and V by 1 base; bases with no gene match: 7. The length of the CDR3 is 17 residues. Germline CDR1 reads LGHNA; CDR2 reads YSLEER.